This TCR beta chain came from a study of shared clonotypes between healthy human individuals. Findings and caveats of the study: Memory subsets had estimated richness that was generally smaller than that of naive subsets. It was anticipated that sequencing depth would influence how many clonotypes donors shared.

Trimming stripped 0 bases from V and 10 bases from J, with 17 bases between. The CDR3 loop spans 16 amino acids. Per the germline V gene, CDR1 is SGHRS and CDR2 is YFSETQ. Turning to this clone: Its antigen is currently unknown.

Sequencing used immunoSEQ multiplex PCR; TCRdb keeps in-frame clones, though not all of them. This sample has some 2,100,000 clones, with more than 90% found just once. Healthy HIV-negative adults with no recent acute infections or vaccinations were recruited as donors. The specimen was naive CD4+ T cells sorted from blood. Sample subset: CD45RA+ positively selected. V usage is TRBV5-1 and J usage is TRBJ1-6, with D perhaps TRBD1 (5 bases). The sequence derives from a man aged 18 to 29 in good health. The CDR3 loop is CASSLDGGAEASPLHF. Written as DNA, the CDR3 is TGCGCCAGCAGCTTGGATGGTGGGGCCGAGGCCTCACCCCTCCACTTT.